A single sample gave rise to the 3 T cell receptor beta chains below, sequenced in a study of neurological immune-mediated disorders (dated 2019 in TCRdb). Receptor amplification or capture employed 5' RACE. TCRdb names Illumina HiSeq 2500 as the instrument used. The public reads were reanalyzed by TCRdb: fastp trimming at Q25, MiXCR alignment, in-frame beta chains only. A single entry per CDR3 protein holds the most common genes and DNA from its merged rows. The sample data list over 35,000 distinct CDR3 sequences, and 2.5% of these were observed just once. The top ten clonotypes cover about 2.4% of the sample. The sample was PBMCs. These receptors all come from a man in his fifties or sixties with multiple sclerosis.

Many counts were recorded for this clonotype. V gene TRBV7-9 combines with J gene TRBJ1-1; no clear D gene. Germline assignment: CDR1 SEHNR and CDR2 FQNEAQ (reference sequence). Trimming left V 1 base short and J 10 bases short, with 13 bases between. CDR3 size: 13 residues. The CDR3 is CASSLEGRVRAFF. The CDR3 DNA reads TGTGCCAGCAGCTTAGAAGGGCGCGTCCGAGCTTTCTTT.

Ten or more counts support this clonotype. The chain uses TRBV16 and TRBJ2-5; D gene uncertain. With 0 bases removed from V and 7 bases from J, the gap between germline ends came to 12 bases. From germline, CDR1 is KGHSY and CDR2 FQNENV. This CDR3 has 14 amino acids. The CDR3 here is CASSQSKLSRTQYF. In nucleotides, the CDR3 is TGTGCCAGCAGCCAATCAAAGTTATCAAGGACCCAGTACTTC.

At least ten counts were recorded for this clonotype. V gene TRBV5-1 combines with J gene TRBJ2-7; 7 positions agree with TRBD1. The CDR3 loop spans 13 amino acids. Germline CDR1 reads SGHRS; CDR2 reads YFSETQ. The V and J ends lost 4 bases and 2 bases, in that order; junction bases with no gene match: 3. The CDR3 DNA reads as TGCGCCAGCAGCGAGGGACAGCCCTACGAGCAGTACTTC. As protein: CASSEGQPYEQYF.